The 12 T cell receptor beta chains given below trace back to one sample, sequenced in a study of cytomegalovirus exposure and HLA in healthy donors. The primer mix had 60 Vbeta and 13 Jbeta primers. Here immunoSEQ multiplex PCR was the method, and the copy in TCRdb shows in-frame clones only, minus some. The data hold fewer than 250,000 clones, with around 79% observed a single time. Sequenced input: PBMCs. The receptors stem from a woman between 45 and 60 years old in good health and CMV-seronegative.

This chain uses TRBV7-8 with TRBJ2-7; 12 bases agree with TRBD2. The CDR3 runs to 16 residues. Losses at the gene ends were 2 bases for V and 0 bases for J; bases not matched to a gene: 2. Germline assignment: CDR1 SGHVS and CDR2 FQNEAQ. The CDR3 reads CASSLQGLAGSYEQYF. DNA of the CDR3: TGTGCCAGCAGCTTACAGGGACTAGCGGGCTCCTACGAGCAGTACTTC.

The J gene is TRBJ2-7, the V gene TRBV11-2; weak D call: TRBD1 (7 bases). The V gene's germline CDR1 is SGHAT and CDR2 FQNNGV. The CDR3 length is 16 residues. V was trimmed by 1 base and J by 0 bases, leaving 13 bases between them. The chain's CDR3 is CASSLGGDRHSYEQYF. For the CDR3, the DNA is TGTGCCAGCAGCTTAGGGGGGGACAGACACTCCTACGAGCAGTACTTC.

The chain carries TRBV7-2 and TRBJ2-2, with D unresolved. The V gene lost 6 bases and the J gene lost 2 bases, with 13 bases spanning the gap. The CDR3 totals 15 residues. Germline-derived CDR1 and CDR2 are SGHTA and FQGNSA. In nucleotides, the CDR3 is TGTGCCAGCAGTCTAGACGCTCCCAACACCGGGGAGCTGTTTTTT. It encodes CASSLDAPNTGELFF.

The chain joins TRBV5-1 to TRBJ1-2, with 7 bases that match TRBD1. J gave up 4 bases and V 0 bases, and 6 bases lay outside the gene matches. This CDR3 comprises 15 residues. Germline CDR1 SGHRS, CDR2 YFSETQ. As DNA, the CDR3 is TGCGCCAGCAGCTTGGGACAGGGCGATGGCTATGGCTACACCTTC. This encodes CASSLGQGDGYGYTF.

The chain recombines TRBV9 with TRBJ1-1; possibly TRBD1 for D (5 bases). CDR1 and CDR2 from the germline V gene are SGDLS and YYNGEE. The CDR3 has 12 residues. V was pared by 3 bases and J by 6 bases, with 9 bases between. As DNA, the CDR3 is TGTGCCAGCAGCGGTTGGGGCCCTGAAGCTTTCTTT. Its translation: CASSGWGPEAFF.

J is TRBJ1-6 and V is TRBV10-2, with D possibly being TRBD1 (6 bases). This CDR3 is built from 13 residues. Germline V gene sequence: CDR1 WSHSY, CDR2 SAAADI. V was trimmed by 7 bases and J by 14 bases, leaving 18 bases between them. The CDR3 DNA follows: TGCGCCAGCAAGGTCGGACAGTCGGGGACCCTCCACTTT. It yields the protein CASKVGQSGTLHF.

As DNA, the CDR3 is TGTGCCAGCAGCCCCCGTGAAGTCGGGGGCTACAATGAGCAGTTCTTC. This sequence encodes CASSPREVGGYNEQFF. This chain uses TRBV9 with TRBJ2-1; D perhaps matches TRBD2 (6 bases). V lost 4 bases and J lost 3, with 17 bases in between. The CDR3 has 16 residues. The germline V gene encodes CDR1 SGDLS and CDR2 YYNGEE.

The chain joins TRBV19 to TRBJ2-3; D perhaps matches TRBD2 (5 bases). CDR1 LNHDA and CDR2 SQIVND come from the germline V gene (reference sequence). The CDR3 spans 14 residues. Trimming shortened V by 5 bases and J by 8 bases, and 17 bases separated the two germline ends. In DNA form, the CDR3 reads TGTGCCAGTAGTTTCCGGGCCCCCGAGGGTACGCAGTATTTT. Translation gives CASSFRAPEGTQYF. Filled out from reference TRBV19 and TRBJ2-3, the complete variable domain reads DGGITQSPKYLFRKEGQNVTLSCEQNLNHDAMYWYRQDPGQGLRLIYYSQIVNDFQKGDIAEGYSVSREKKESFPLTVTSAQKNPTAFYLCASSFRAPEGTQYFGPGTRLTVL.

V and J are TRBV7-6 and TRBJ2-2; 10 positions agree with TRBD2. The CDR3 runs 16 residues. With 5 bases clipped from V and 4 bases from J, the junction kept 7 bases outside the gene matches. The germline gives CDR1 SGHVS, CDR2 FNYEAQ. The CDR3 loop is CASSPWTSGTTGELFF. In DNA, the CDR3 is TGTGCCAGCAGCCCGTGGACTAGCGGAACCACCGGGGAGCTGTTTTTT.

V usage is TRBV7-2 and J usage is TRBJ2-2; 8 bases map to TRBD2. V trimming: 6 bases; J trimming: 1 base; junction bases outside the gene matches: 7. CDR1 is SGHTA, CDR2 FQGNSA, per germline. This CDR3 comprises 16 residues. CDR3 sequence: CASRGGGRRNTGELFF. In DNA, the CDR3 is TGTGCCAGCAGGGGGGGCGGGAGGAGGAACACCGGGGAGCTGTTTTTT.

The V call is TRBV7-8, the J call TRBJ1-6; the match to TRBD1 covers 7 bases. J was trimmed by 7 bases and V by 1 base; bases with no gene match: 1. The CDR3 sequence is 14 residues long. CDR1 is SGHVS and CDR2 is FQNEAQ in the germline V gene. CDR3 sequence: CASSLDRGNSPLHF. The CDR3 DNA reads TGTGCCAGCAGCTTAGACAGGGGAAATTCACCCCTCCACTTT.

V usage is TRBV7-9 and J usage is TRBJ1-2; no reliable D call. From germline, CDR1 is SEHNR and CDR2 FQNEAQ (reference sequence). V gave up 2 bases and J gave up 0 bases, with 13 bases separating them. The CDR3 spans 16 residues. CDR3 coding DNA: TGTGCCAGCAGCTTACCGGCAGCTACAGCTAACTATGGCTACACCTTC. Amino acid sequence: CASSLPAATANYGYTF.